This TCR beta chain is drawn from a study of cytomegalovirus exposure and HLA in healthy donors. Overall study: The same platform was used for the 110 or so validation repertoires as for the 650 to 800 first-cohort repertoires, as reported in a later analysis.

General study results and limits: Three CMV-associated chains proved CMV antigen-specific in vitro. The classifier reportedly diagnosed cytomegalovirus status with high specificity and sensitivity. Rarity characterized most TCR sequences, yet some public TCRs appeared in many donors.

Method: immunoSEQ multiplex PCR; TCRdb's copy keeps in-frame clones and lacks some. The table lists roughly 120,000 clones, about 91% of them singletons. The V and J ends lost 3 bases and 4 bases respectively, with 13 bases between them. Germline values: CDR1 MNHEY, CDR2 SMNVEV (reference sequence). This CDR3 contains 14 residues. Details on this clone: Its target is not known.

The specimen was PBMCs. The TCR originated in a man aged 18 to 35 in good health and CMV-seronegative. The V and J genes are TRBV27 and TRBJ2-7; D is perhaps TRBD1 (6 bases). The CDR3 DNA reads TGTGCCAGCAGTTTTTCGGCAGGGGAGTACGAGCAGTACTTC. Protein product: CASSFSAGEYEQYF.